Listed here are 8 T cell receptor beta chains from one sample, sequenced in a study of Ad26.COV2.S vaccination and SARS-CoV-2 variants. Clones were read by immunoSEQ multiplex PCR, and TCRdb kept only the in-frame ones, dropping some. The sample has roughly 500,000 clones, 85% to 90% seen once. The treatment is: 19 received Ad26.COV2.S at low or high dose, single or two shots; roughly 5 received placebo; per-sample allocation not given. Vaccine and placebo recipients were sampled on day 63 after the first injection. Material: peripheral blood, obtained in a trial of Ad26.COV2.S vaccine versus placebo. The receptors here all came from a person aged 18-65 years who received the Ad26.COV2.S COVID-19 vaccine or a placebo.

The chain is built from TRBV18 and TRBJ1-2; D perhaps matches TRBD1 (6 bases). CDR3 size: 15 residues. Looked up from germline, CDR1 is KGHSH and CDR2 is LQKENI. V was shortened by 4 bases and J by 3 bases, with 15 bases between the two germline ends. CDR3 bases: TGTGCCAGCTCACAAACGGGGGCGGGAGACTATGGCTACACCTTC. This codes for CASSQTGAGDYGYTF.

The V and J genes are TRBV7-8 and TRBJ2-1; TRBD2 matches 10 bases. J lost 6 bases, V lost 0 bases, and 5 bases had no gene match. The CDR3 is made up of 16 amino acids. The germline V gene encodes CDR1 SGHVS and CDR2 FQNEAQ. CDR3 sequence reads: CASSLAGTSVFNEQFF. CDR3 nucleotide sequence: TGTGCCAGCAGCTTAGCCGGGACTAGCGTATTCAATGAGCAGTTCTTC.

This chain connects TRBV10-3 to TRBJ1-2, with 9 positions matching TRBD1. This CDR3 spans 17 amino acids. Per germline, CDR1 ENHRY and CDR2 SYGVKD. The junction had 13 bases not matched to a gene; V was cut back by 0 bases and J by 8 bases. Here the CDR3 DNA reads TGTGCCATCAGTGAGTCAGGGACAGGGAACTCCTTGCAGGGCTACACCTTC. It translates to CAISESGTGNSLQGYTF.

The chain couples TRBV7-9 to TRBJ1-6; TRBD1 agrees at 8 bases. The length of the CDR3 is 14 residues. Looked up from germline, CDR1 is SEHNR and CDR2 is FQNEAQ (reference sequence). The trim removed 5 bases at V and 9 bases at J, leaving 6 bases unmatched. Written as DNA, the CDR3 is TGTGCCAGCAGCCAGACAGGGGAAGTTTCACCCCTCCACTTT. This encodes CASSQTGEVSPLHF.

The rearrangement joins TRBV7-9 to TRBJ1-2; D is uncertain. CDR1 is SEHNR, CDR2 FQNEAQ, per germline (reference sequence). CDR3 length: 15 amino acids. The CDR3 bases are TGTGCGGGCGGGAAAGGCATACTAGCTAACTATGGCTACACCTTC. The encoded protein is CAGGKGILANYGYTF.

The rearrangement links TRBV5-6 to TRBJ1-2; a possible D gene is TRBD1 (6 bases). This CDR3 is 17 amino acids long. CDR1 is SGHDT, CDR2 YYEEEE, per germline. The V end was cut by 2 bases, the J end by 6 bases, with 23 bases between. The CDR3 is CASSFLAGDIPFDGYTF. The CDR3, as DNA: TGTGCCAGCAGCTTTTTGGCAGGGGACATCCCTTTTGATGGCTACACCTTC.

Regarding this clone: Other DNA sequences from this sample encode an identical CDR3 as well. This chain links TRBV5-6 with TRBJ2-3; D not resolved. This CDR3 is built from 13 residues. Trimming removed 0 bases from V and 3 bases from J, with 5 bases in between. Germline V CDR1 and CDR2: SGHDT, YYEEEE. The CDR3 loop is CASSLEGTDTQYF. The CDR3 DNA reads TGTGCCAGCAGCTTGGAGGGTACAGATACGCAGTATTTT.

The chain employs TRBV5-1 and TRBJ2-1, with TRBD2 as a possible D gene (6 bases). V dropped 0 bases and J dropped 4 bases, with 14 bases sitting between them. Germline V CDR1 and CDR2: SGHRS, YFSETQ. The CDR3 totals 16 residues. As DNA, the CDR3 is TGCGCCAGCAGCTTGGCCGGGGGAAGGGGATACAATGAGCAGTTCTTC. Translating gives CASSLAGGRGYNEQFF.